These 9 T cell receptor beta chains originate from one sample sequenced in a study of vaccination and CD4 T cells after COVID-19. Antigen specificity for these receptors is unknown. Treatment indicated: approximately 10-day PBMC culture with coronavirus spike peptide pools or control peptides (ViraFEST assay). Oncomine TCR Beta short-read sequencing was applied to DNA from cultured CD4+ T cells. Each CDR3 protein gets one entry after TCRdb re-called the PCR reads with MiXCR. The table lists more than 10,000 distinct CDR3 sequences, around 75% of them singletons. Sequencing was done on a sample of CD4+ T cells from blood, cultured in vitro. The receptors come from a human donor who had recovered from COVID-19.

The chain uses TRBV28 and TRBJ1-2, with TRBD1 as a possible D gene (5 bases). The CDR3 has 13 residues. V dropped 1 base and J dropped 13 bases, with 16 bases sitting between them. CDR1 and CDR2 from the germline V gene are MDHEN and SYDVKM. CDR3 bases: TGTGCCAGCAGTTTATTCGGGACGGCTCGCGTCACCTTC. This encodes CASSLFGTARVTF.

The V and J genes are TRBV11-2 and TRBJ1-5, with a weak D call TRBD1 (6 bases). Looked up from germline, CDR1 is SGHAT and CDR2 is FQNNGV. The CDR3 totals 15 residues. Trimming removed 3 bases at V and 4 bases at J, with 13 bases between. CDR3 sequence: CASSLGGDKNQPQHF. CDR3 bases: TGTGCCAGCAGCTTGGGGGGGGACAAGAATCAGCCCCAGCATTTT.

The chain recombines TRBV7-8 with TRBJ2-6; D might be TRBD1 or TRBD2, each matching 5 bases. V lost 2 bases and J 0 bases, leaving 11 bases between the germline ends. This CDR3 has 17 amino acids. Germline lookup yields CDR1 SGHVS and CDR2 FQNEAQ. CDR3 nucleotides: TGTGCCAGCAGCTTACGAGGGGCGAACTCTGGGGCCAACGTCCTGACTTTC. It codes for CASSLRGANSGANVLTF.

The J gene is TRBJ1-2, the V gene TRBV6-1; TRBD1 matches at 10 bases. V dropped 5 bases and J dropped 8; count of bases not matched to a gene: 5. The germline V gene encodes CDR1 MNHNS and CDR2 SASEGT. There are 13 residues in the CDR3. The CDR3 here is CASSIGQGGGYTF. The CDR3 nucleotides read TGTGCCAGCAGTATCGGACAGGGGGGCGGCTACACCTTC.

The rearrangement joins TRBV7-2 to TRBJ1-5; tentatively, D is TRBD1 (6 bases). This CDR3 spans 14 amino acids. Trimming took 3 bases from V and 3 from J, leaving 9 bases between them. CDR1 and CDR2 (germline): SGHTA, FQGNSA. The CDR3 protein is CASSFRGHNQPQHF. CDR3 coding DNA: TGTGCCAGCAGCTTTAGGGGACACAATCAGCCCCAGCATTTT.

This clonotype showed up just once. The J gene is TRBJ1-1, the V gene TRBV25-1; D may be TRBD1 (6 bases). Germline V gene sequence: CDR1 MGHDK, CDR2 SYGVNS. Deletions cut 7 bases from V and 0 bases from J, with 15 bases between. CDR3 length: 15 amino acids. CDR3 DNA: TGTGCCAGCACCGATCCTAGGGGGTTGAACACTGAAGCTTTCTTT. Residues: CASTDPRGLNTEAFF.

This chain connects TRBV6-1 to TRBJ1-1, with a possible D match to TRBD1 (5 bases). V was clipped by 6 bases and J by 5 bases, with 16 bases between them. Germline V gives CDR1 MNHNS, CDR2 SASEGT. The CDR3 runs to 14 residues. The CDR3 loop is CASSQRLEGTEAFF. DNA for the CDR3: TGTGCCAGCAGCCAGCGGTTGGAGGGGACTGAAGCTTTCTTT.

This chain joins TRBV7-9 and TRBJ1-6; D is uncertain. CDR1 SEHNR and CDR2 FQNEAQ come from the germline V gene (reference sequence). This CDR3 has 16 residues. V was clipped by 5 bases and J by 2 bases, with 13 bases between them. In DNA, the CDR3 is TGTGCCAGCAGCGCCCAGGCTGCCGCCTATAATTCACCCCTCCACTTT. Translated: CASSAQAAAYNSPLHF.

The V gene is TRBV11-2, the J gene TRBJ1-6; 9 bases map to TRBD1. Germline lookup yields CDR1 SGHAT and CDR2 FQNNGV. J gave up 8 bases and V 4 bases, and 6 bases lay outside the gene matches. The CDR3 length is 15 residues. CDR3 DNA: TGTGCCAGCAGCTCCTACAGGGGGCGCGATTCACCCCTCCACTTT. It codes for CASSSYRGRDSPLHF. Variable domain in full (rest from reference TRBV11-2 and TRBJ1-6): EAGVAQSPRYKIIEKRQSVAFWCNPISGHATLYWYQQILGQGPKLLIQFQNNGVVDDSQLPKDRFSAERLKGVDSTLKIQPAKLEDSAVYLCASSSYRGRDSPLHFGNGTRLTVT.